One sample yielded the 25 T cell receptor beta chains listed below, sequenced in a study of T cells after yellow fever vaccination. One entry per CDR3 protein results from TCRdb running MiXCR on the 5' RACE reads. The table includes fewer than 650,000 distinct CDR3 sequences, 20% to 25% detected once. The sample consisted of PBMCs, taken about 21 days after the first yellow fever vaccination. The receptors derive from a young man who received the YFV17D yellow fever vaccine.

The CDR3 spells CASSTGTEKSTDTQYF. CDR3 coding DNA: TGCGCCAGCAGCACCGGGACAGAGAAGAGCACAGATACGCAGTATTTT. The chain employs TRBV5-1 and TRBJ2-3, with TRBD1 identical over 7 bases. Trimming cost V 4 bases and J 0 bases; bases outside gene matches: 8. The germline CDR1 and CDR2 sequences are SGHRS and YFSETQ. This CDR3 is 16 amino acids long. Together with reference TRBV5-1 and TRBJ2-3, the CDR3 gives the full variable domain: KAGVTQTPRYLIKTRGQQVTLSCSPISGHRSVSWYQQTPGQGLQFLFEYFSETQRNKGNFPGRFSGRQFSNSRSEMNVSTLELGDSALYLCASSTGTEKSTDTQYFGPGTRLTVL.

This rearrangement joins TRBV4-3 to TRBJ2-7; 10 nucleotides line up with TRBD1. CDR3 length equals 17 residues. The germline gives CDR1 LGHNA, CDR2 YSLEER. Trimming cost V 1 base and J 2 bases; bases outside gene matches: 8. Here the CDR3 reads CASSQGLGTGVTYEQYF. CDR3 DNA: TGCGCCAGCAGCCAAGGGCTCGGGACAGGGGTGACCTACGAGCAGTACTTC.

The rearrangement uses TRBV12-3 or TRBV12-4 and TRBJ1-2; TRBD1 might be the D (6 bases). Between the trimmed V and J ends, which lost 3 bases and 8 bases, there was a span of 10 bases. The CDR3 extends over 12 amino acids. For the CDR3, the DNA is TGTGCCAGCAGTTTTTTGGGGGCCGGCTACACCTTC. Residues: CASSFLGAGYTF.

This clonotype was counted only a few times. The genes are TRBV12-3 or TRBV12-4 and TRBJ1-3, with TRBD1 identical over 10 bases. The CDR3 contains 16 residues. The ends lost 10 bases at V and 2 bases at J; junction bases unmatched: 11. CDR3 bases: TGTGCCACATCGCGGACAGGGGGGTTAACTGGAAACACCATATATTTT. Translating it yields CATSRTGGLTGNTIYF.

This sequence joins TRBV18 and TRBJ1-3; D might be TRBD1 (6 bases). Germline lookup yields CDR1 KGHSH and CDR2 LQKENI. CDR3 length: 15 amino acids. V was pared by 4 bases and J by 4 bases, with 14 bases between. The CDR3 here is CASSLPQGPGNTIYF. CDR3 coding DNA: TGTGCCAGCTCACTACCTCAGGGGCCAGGAAACACCATATATTTT.

This clonotype has only a few counts. DNA of the CDR3: TGTGCCAGCAGCCTAAAGGGGGCGGAGACCCAGTACTTC. It is translated as CASSLKGAETQYF. The chain is built from TRBV7-3 and TRBJ2-5; 7 bases fit TRBD1. Germline CDR1 reads SGHTA; CDR2 reads FQGTGA. The CDR3 has 13 amino acids. Germline trimming cut 5 bases from V and 5 bases from J; bases unmatched to any gene: 5.

This sequence joins TRBV27 and TRBJ2-2; weak D call: TRBD2 (6 bases). The V and J ends lost 8 bases and 3 bases respectively, with 22 bases between them. The germline V gene encodes CDR1 MNHEY and CDR2 SMNVEV (reference sequence). The CDR3 has 17 residues. This chain's CDR3 is CASFGGKVVGYTGELFF. The CDR3 DNA sequence: TGTGCCAGCTTCGGGGGAAAGGTGGTCGGGTACACCGGGGAGCTGTTTTTT.

In its sample, this clonotype was seen a few times. V and J are TRBV18 and TRBJ2-7; 9 bases line up with TRBD1. The CDR3 has 14 residues. V lost 2 bases and J lost 5; bases outside the gene matches: 4. Germline-derived CDR1 and CDR2 are KGHSH and LQKENI. The CDR3 DNA reads as TGTGCCAGCTCACCAGGGACAGGGCCGGACGAGCAGTACTTC. It encodes CASSPGTGPDEQYF. Together with reference TRBV18 and TRBJ2-7, the CDR3 gives the full variable domain: NAGVMQNPRHLVRRRGQEARLRCSPMKGHSHVYWYRQLPEEGLKFMVYLQKENIIDESGMPKERFSAEFPKEGPSILRIQQVVRGDSAAYFCASSPGTGPDEQYFGPGTRLTVT.

This clonotype was observed a handful of times. The chain recombines TRBV28 with TRBJ1-5; 10 bases are shared with TRBD1. The CDR3 covers 15 residues. The germline gives CDR1 MDHEN, CDR2 SYDVKM. Unmatched junction bases numbered 4, after V lost 6 bases and J lost 2 bases. CDR3 nucleotide sequence: TGTGCCAGCAGACTTGGACAGGGGGGCAATCAGCCCCAGCATTTT. This translates into CASRLGQGGNQPQHF.

In its sample, this clonotype was seen a few times. The chain recombines TRBV28 with TRBJ2-3; 13 bases fit TRBD2. Losses at the gene ends were 5 bases for V and 3 bases for J; bases not matched to a gene: 5. Germline CDR1 is MDHEN and CDR2 is SYDVKM. CDR3 length: 16 amino acids. In nucleotides, the CDR3 is TGTGCCAGCAGTCAATGGACTAGCGGGGGAACAGATACGCAGTATTTT. Translated: CASSQWTSGGTDTQYF.

This chain joins TRBV28 and TRBJ1-1, with D uncertain. CDR1 is MDHEN and CDR2 is SYDVKM in the germline V gene. V lost 1 base to trimming and J lost 6 bases, with 6 bases between them. This CDR3 comprises 12 residues. CDR3 sequence: CASSLLLAEAFF. CDR3 nucleotides: TGTGCCAGCAGTTTATTACTCGCTGAAGCTTTCTTT.

The chain joins TRBV6-2 or TRBV6-3 to TRBJ2-3; D possibly uses TRBD1 or TRBD2 (5 bases each). In germline, CDR1 is MNHEY, CDR2 SVGEGT. V shed 8 bases and J shed 2 bases, with 26 bases lying between them. CDR3 length equals 18 residues. The CDR3 here is CASRFRGREIQHTDTQYF. The CDR3 nucleotides are TGTGCCAGCCGCTTCCGGGGACGGGAAATTCAACACACAGATACGCAGTATTTT.

This clonotype was detected a few times. The V gene is TRBV2, the J gene TRBJ2-7; D unclear. Germline V CDR1 and CDR2: SNHLY, FYNNEI. The CDR3 is made up of 11 amino acids. Trimming removed 6 bases from V and 5 bases from J, with 8 bases in between. CDR3 DNA: TGTGCCAGCAGCCCCCAGCACGAGCAGTACTTC. It is translated as CASSPQHEQYF.

The rearrangement joins TRBV5-1 to TRBJ2-7; D uncertain. Germline CDR1 SGHRS, CDR2 YFSETQ. Trimming stripped 4 bases from V and 2 bases from J, with 13 bases between. CDR3 length equals 14 residues. In DNA form, the CDR3 reads TGCGCCAGCAGCCAACACACGGGTGCCTACGAGCAGTACTTC. It codes for CASSQHTGAYEQYF.

This clonotype turned up a few times. The chain is built from TRBV6-5 and TRBJ1-1; 8 nucleotides line up with TRBD1. CDR1 and CDR2 from the germline V gene are MNHEY and SVGAGI. The junction had 6 bases not matched to a gene; V was cut back by 0 bases and J by 0 bases. This CDR3 is built from 17 residues. Here the CDR3 reads CASSYSGQGTVNTEAFF. The CDR3 DNA is TGTGCCAGCAGTTACTCAGGACAGGGAACTGTGAACACTGAAGCTTTCTTT.

This clonotype was recorded a few times. The chain carries TRBV5-1 and TRBJ2-1, with D hard to call. Trimming stripped 3 bases from V and 8 bases from J, with 9 bases between. In germline, CDR1 is SGHRS, CDR2 YFSETQ. The CDR3 consists of 12 residues. In DNA form, the CDR3 reads TGCGCCAGCAGCTCCCACCGGGATGAGCAGTTCTTC. Translated: CASSSHRDEQFF.

V gene TRBV19 combines with J gene TRBJ1-1; no firm D call. Germline-derived CDR1 and CDR2 are LNHDA and SQIVND (reference sequence). The CDR3 totals 14 residues. Between the trimmed V and J ends, which lost 3 bases and 4 bases, there was a span of 12 bases. Here the CDR3 DNA reads TGTGCCAGTAGTATTGCTGGACTCAGCACTGAAGCTTTCTTT. Protein product: CASSIAGLSTEAFF.

This clonotype has more than one count but fewer than ten. This chain uses TRBV4-3 with TRBJ2-1; 8 bases agree with TRBD2. Germline CDR1 is LGHNA and CDR2 is YSLEER. V was pared by 0 bases and J by 12 bases, with 10 bases of the junction left unmatched. The CDR3 runs to 15 residues. CDR3 sequence (DNA): TGCGCCAGCAGCCAAGACGGGGGGGGGCCTCTCAGGCAGTTCTTC. This gives the protein CASSQDGGGPLRQFF.

This chain links TRBV11-1 with TRBJ1-3; D perhaps matches TRBD1 (5 bases). The CDR3 is 18 amino acids. Trimming left V 7 bases short and J 0 bases short, with 22 bases between. Germline CDR1 and CDR2: SGHAT and FQDESV (reference sequence). This CDR3 reads CASKQGALGGRSGNTIYF. The DNA for the CDR3 is TGTGCCAGCAAACAAGGGGCCTTGGGCGGGCGCTCTGGAAACACCATATATTTT. The whole variable domain, filled in from reference TRBV11-1 and TRBJ1-3, reads EAEVAQSPRYKITEKSQAVAFWCDPISGHATLYWYRQILGQGPELLVQFQDESVVDDSQLPKDRFSAERLKGVDSTLKIQPAELGDSAMYLCASKQGALGGRSGNTIYFGEGSWLTVV.

This sequence joins TRBV28 and TRBJ1-5, with D perhaps matching TRBD1 (6 bases). Germline assignment: CDR1 MDHEN and CDR2 SYDVKM. The CDR3 sequence is 13 residues long. The V end was cut by 6 bases, the J end by 4 bases, with 10 bases between. Here the CDR3 reads CASRGTNNQPQHF. CDR3 nucleotide sequence: TGTGCCAGCAGAGGGACAAATAATCAGCCCCAGCATTTT.

Many counts were recorded for this clonotype. V and J are TRBV5-1 and TRBJ1-1; D is unclear. Germline V gene data show CDR1 as SGHRS and CDR2 as YFSETQ. V was clipped by 5 bases and J by 2 bases, with 13 bases between them. The CDR3 is made up of 14 amino acids. CDR3: CASSLVDFNTEAFF. The DNA for the CDR3 is TGCGCCAGCAGTCTGGTTGATTTCAACACTGAAGCTTTCTTT.

The V and J genes are TRBV5-1 and TRBJ2-5; 8 bases line up with TRBD2. This CDR3 has 17 amino acids. Losses at the gene ends were 0 bases for V and 3 bases for J; bases not matched to a gene: 10. Looked up from germline, CDR1 is SGHRS and CDR2 is YFSETQ. CDR3 DNA sequence: TGCGCCAGCAGCTTGGCCGGCCTAGCGGGTCCAAAAGAGACCCAGTACTTC. Its translation: CASSLAGLAGPKETQYF.

The J gene is TRBJ2-3, the V gene TRBV6-2 or TRBV6-3; possible D gene TRBD1, 5 bases. CDR1 is MNHEY, CDR2 SVGEGT, per germline. V dropped 0 bases and J dropped 3 bases, with 16 bases sitting between them. The CDR3 is made up of 17 amino acids. The CDR3 DNA sequence: TGTGCCAGCAGTTACTCCGCCGTGGGGCAGAAGACAGATACGCAGTATTTT. Amino acid sequence: CASSYSAVGQKTDTQYF.

This clonotype was counted only a few times. V gene TRBV18 combines with J gene TRBJ1-1; 9 bases match TRBD1. Trimming removed 5 bases from V and 2 bases from J; junction bases left unmatched: 12. The CDR3 contains 17 residues. Germline CDR1 is KGHSH and CDR2 is LQKENI. In nucleotides, the CDR3 is TGTGCCAGCTCAAACGCTAAGACAGGGGGTGTAAACACTGAAGCTTTCTTT. Amino acid sequence: CASSNAKTGGVNTEAFF.

A few counts support this clonotype. This chain connects TRBV7-6 to TRBJ2-3, with D possibly matching TRBD2 (7 bases). Germline CDR1 and CDR2: SGHVS and FNYEAQ. V was cut by 8 bases and J by 0 bases, with 12 bases left in between. The CDR3 length is 14 residues. CDR3 sequence: CASAGATSTDTQYF. DNA for the CDR3: TGTGCCAGCGCGGGGGCGACTAGCACAGATACGCAGTATTTT.